The T cell receptor (beta chain) under discussion was sequenced for a study of T-cell reconstitution after alpha-beta-depleted transplantation in children. V lost 0 bases and J 11 bases, leaving 13 bases between the germline ends. The CDR3 consists of 13 residues. Per germline, CDR1 LNHNV and CDR2 YYDKDF (reference sequence). In this sample, this clonotype turned up a few times. Unique molecular identifiers were built into the TCRbeta library. TCRdb analysed the PCR reads with MiXCR anew, one entry per CDR3 protein. The sample gives about 480,000 distinct CDR3 sequences, around 13% of which show up once; around 6.1% is in the top ten.

Source: PBMCs from the stem cell graft donor, taken from the stem cell graft. The chain uses TRBV15 and TRBJ1-1; weak D call: TRBD1 (5 bases). The TCR originated in a human donor who donated a stem cell graft to a child with combined immunodeficiency. CDR3 amino acids: CATSRDLGEGAFF. The CDR3, as DNA: TGTGCCACCAGCAGAGATCTGGGGGAGGGCGCTTTCTTT.